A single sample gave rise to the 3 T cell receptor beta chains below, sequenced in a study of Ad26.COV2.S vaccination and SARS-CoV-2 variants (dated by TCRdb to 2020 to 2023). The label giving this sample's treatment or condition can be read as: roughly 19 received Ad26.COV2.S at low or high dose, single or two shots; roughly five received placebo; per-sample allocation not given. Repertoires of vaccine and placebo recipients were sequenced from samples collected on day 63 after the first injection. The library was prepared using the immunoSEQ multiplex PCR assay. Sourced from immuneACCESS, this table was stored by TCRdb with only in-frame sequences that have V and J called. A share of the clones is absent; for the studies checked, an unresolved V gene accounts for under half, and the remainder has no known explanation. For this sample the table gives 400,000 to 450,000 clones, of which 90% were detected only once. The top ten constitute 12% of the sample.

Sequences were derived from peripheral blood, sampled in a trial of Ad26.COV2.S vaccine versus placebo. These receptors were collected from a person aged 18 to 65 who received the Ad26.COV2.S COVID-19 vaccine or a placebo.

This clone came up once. The CDR3 DNA reads as TGTGCCTGGAGTCACGGACACAGGGGAATACACAATGAGCAGTTCTTC. Encoded protein: CAWSHGHRGIHNEQFF. The chain links TRBV30 to TRBJ2-1; 7 bases are shared with TRBD1. CDR3 length equals 16 residues. Trimming cost V 2 bases and J 5 bases; bases outside gene matches: 12. CDR1 GTSNPN and CDR2 SVGIG come from the germline V gene (reference sequence).

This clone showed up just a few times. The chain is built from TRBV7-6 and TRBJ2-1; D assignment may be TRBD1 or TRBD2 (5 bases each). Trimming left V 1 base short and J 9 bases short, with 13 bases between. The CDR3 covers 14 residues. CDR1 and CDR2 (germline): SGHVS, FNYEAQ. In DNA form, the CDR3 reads TGTGCCAGCAGCTTAGGGGGGTCGGGTGTTGAGCAGTTCTTC. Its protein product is CASSLGGSGVEQFF.

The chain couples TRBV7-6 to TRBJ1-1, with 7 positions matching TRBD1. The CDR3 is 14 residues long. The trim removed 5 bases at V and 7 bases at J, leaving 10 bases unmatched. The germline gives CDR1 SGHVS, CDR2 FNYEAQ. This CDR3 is CASSPQQGEGEAFF. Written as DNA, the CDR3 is TGTGCCAGCAGCCCCCAGCAGGGGGAGGGTGAAGCTTTCTTT. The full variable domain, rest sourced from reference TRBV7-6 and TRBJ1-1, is GAGVSQSPRYKVTKRGQDVALRCDPISGHVSLYWYRQALGQGPEFLTYFNYEAQQDKSGLPNDRFSAERPEGSISTLTIQRTEQRDSAMYRCASSPQQGEGEAFFGQGTRLTVV.